The present T cell receptor (beta chain) was sequenced within a study of T cells after yellow fever vaccination. At the level of the study: Fractions of limited cellularity were prepared by means of SMART-Seq v4 Ultra Low Input.

Whole-study findings and limits: Bulk-population clonotypes that are abundant could appear as contaminants in FACS-sorted repertoires. Post-booster repertoires contained most primary-vaccination clones again (roughly 97% CD4, over 70% CD8).

Universal primer sites and UMIs were introduced during 5'RACE template-switching synthesis of TCR cDNA. MiXCR was run by TCRdb on the 5' RACE reads, yielding one entry per CDR3 protein. The sample includes 600,000 to 750,000 distinct CDR3 sequences, about 12% of them seen just once. In this sample, this clonotype turned up a few times. Its antigen is currently unknown. V lost 6 bases and J 2 bases, leaving 20 bases between the germline ends. The CDR3 has 16 residues. Germline V gives CDR1 KGHSH, CDR2 LQKENI. The sequenced sample was PBMCs, obtained on the day of the yellow fever booster vaccination. This chain uses TRBV18 with TRBJ2-7; D ambiguous. The receptor's source is a man aged 25-45 years who received the YFV17D yellow fever vaccine. For the CDR3, the DNA is TGTGCCAGCTCTTCTGCACCAGCTGGGCTAACCTACGAGCAGTACTTC. This translates into CASSSAPAGLTYEQYF.